One T cell receptor (beta chain) is described in this entry. Its cognate antigen has yet to be identified. No qualities accompany the bases; no much larger clone lies one base away. The data originate from a study of T-cell memory formation after mild COVID-19 (TCRdb year 2021). A note on the overall study: Most TCR sequence clusters were specific to one of the two donors. Longitudinal TCRalpha and TCRbeta repertoire sequencing tracked T-cell clones expanding and contracting after mild COVID-19 in a couple of donors. The cohort comprised two young, previously healthy adult volunteers, one female and one male.

Broad study findings and their caveats: Clones that contracted from day 15 to 85 showed balanced CD4/CD8 phenotypes, whereas a second wave of clones that expanded from day 15 to 37 leaned towards CD4+. The second-wave clones that peaked on day 37 were not confirmed to be SARS-CoV-2 specific. Contracting CD4+ clones were located mainly in the CM and EM memory subsets, whereas CD8+ clones were found to be enriched in EMRA. The study covered only a couple of mild cases, and larger cohorts including severe cases with pre-infection samples were considered necessary. Some responding clones were found in pre-infection memory, which suggests that pre-existing cross-reactive memory T cells took part in the SARS-CoV-2 response.

Ficoll-Paque density gradient centrifugation was used to isolate PBMCs. Data came from an Illumina NovaSeq 6000. cDNA libraries for TCRalpha and TCRbeta were prepared by 5'RACE using constant-segment primers, with sample barcodes and unique molecular identifiers added. Trizol reagent was used to extract RNA from every sample. Libraries were amplified in two PCR steps, with a second sample barcode and Illumina TruSeq adapters added in the second step. Sequencing of libraries was performed on an Illumina NovaSeq with 2 x 150 bp paired-end reads. In the original analysis: Reads were demultiplexed and collapsed into UMI-guided consensus sequences with migec v1.2.7. Using mixcr v2.1.11, UMI consensuses were aligned to TRA and TRB V and J templates and then assembled into clonotypes. A clonotype was counted as expanded or contracted only when both edgeR and NoisET called the clonotype significant, with the noise models trained on biological replicates. For edgeR calls, the thresholds were a false discovery rate-adjusted p below 0.01 and a log2 fold-change of 1. As an exploratory analysis of dynamics, PCA with hierarchical clustering was applied to max-normalized trajectories of the 1000 most abundant clonotypes. Each responding clone was given a CD4 or CD8 phenotype based on the CD4+ and CD8+ repertoires, which had been sequenced separately. TCRdb trimmed the raw reads at Q25, called clones with MiXCR and kept productive beta chains. Merged by CDR3 protein, the rows form single entries marked with the most common genes and DNA. It is TCRdb's table, rather than the study itself, that gives the V and J calls and clone size. Recorded for this sample are fewer than 250,000 distinct CDR3 sequences; around 26% of them occurred a single time. Roughly 10% of the sample rests with the top ten.

Trimming takes 1 base from V and 1 base from J, and the germline ends sit 4 bases apart. Including cysteine and phenylalanine, the CDR3 has 14 amino acids. This entry keeps only the CDR3 DNA: 42 bases, framed from base 1. In the germline V gene, CDR1 corresponds to LGHNA and CDR2 to YSLEER. The receptor chain draws on TRBV4-3 and TRBJ2-2, with the D gene uncertain. Sequences were obtained from PBMCs or a T cell subset sorted from them (not recorded which). The TCR originated in an adult woman who had mild COVID-19 (a few samples of this study predate the infection). The sample titles of this study are shuffled in the database, so cell type and time point are left out; the donor was told from shared clones. At the DNA level, the sequence is TGCGCCAGCAGCCAAGTCGAGAACACCGGGGAGCTGTTTTTT. Its protein reads: CASSQVENTGELFF.